This T cell receptor (beta chain) comes out of a study of low-dose radiotherapy and immunotherapy resistance in tumors. Looking at the study overall: With fractions of 0.5 Gy given every 2 weeks, Cohort 1 accumulated a total of 6.5 Gy. Each fraction given to Cohort 2 every two weeks delivered 1 Gy, and the total reached 13 Gy over 26 weeks. Every two weeks patients got nivolumab 240 mg flat dose, plus ipilimumab 1 mg/kg every six weeks, intravenously.

V lost 0 bases to trimming and J lost 0 bases; unmatched junction nucleotides: 2. The V gene's germline CDR1 is SGHRS and CDR2 YFSETQ. The CDR3 is 17 amino acids. This clonotype was picked up many times. As to time point: after trial treatment. The treatment here: LDRT plus nivolumab, ipilimumab, low-dose cyclophosphamide and aspirin (RACIN trial). First-strand cDNA used TRAV- and TRBV-specific primers, covering alpha and beta chains. TCRs were put through around 20 PCR cycles of amplification with Phusion. A constant-region primer and the V-primer adapter served as the primer pair. Each CDR3 protein is one row after TCRdb ran MiXCR on the reads. The sample consists of under 110,000 distinct CDR3 sequences, less than 25% of them appearing once.

The origin of this receptor is a male donor with prostate cancer. The chain uses TRBV5-1 and TRBJ2-3; 12 nucleotides align to TRBD2. Material: PBMCs, obtained after low-dose radiotherapy plus immunotherapy. CDR3 DNA sequence: TGCGCCAGCAGCTTGGAAGGACTAGCGGGGAGCACAGATACGCAGTATTTT. Amino acids: CASSLEGLAGSTDTQYF.